The 10 T cell receptor beta chains reported below all come from one sample, sequenced in a study of human CD8 memory T cell subsets. UMI-labeled 5' RACE was used, and it produced the TCR beta libraries. TCRdb reanalyzed the 5' RACE reads and collapses them to one entry per CDR3 protein, without DNA. In all, the sample yields about 10,000 distinct CDR3 sequences. The sequencing input was CD8+ stem-like memory T cells (TSCM and TCM) sorted from PBMCs. Specified subset: stem-like memory CD8 T cells (TSTEM), CCR7+ PD-1- TIGIT-. All receptors derive from a human donor in good health.

The chain couples TRBV4-1 to TRBJ2-1. The CDR3 runs 14 residues. CDR1 is MGHRA, CDR2 YSYEKL, per germline. The CDR3 is CASSQVRSADEQFF.

The chain is built from TRBV6-2 or TRBV6-3 and TRBJ2-7; the TCRdb D gene call, TRBD2, has no DNA to confirm it. CDR1 is MNHEY, CDR2 SVGEGT, per germline. CDR3 length: 16 residues. The CDR3 spells CASSPSGLDRAYEQYF.

J is TRBJ2-7 and V is TRBV12-3 or TRBV12-4. The CDR3 contains 12 residues. This CDR3 reads CASSSSHYEQYF.

In terms of frequency, this clonotype is medium-sized (0.01 to 0.1%). The chain uses TRBV29-1 and TRBJ2-1; the D gene TCRdb calls, TRBD2, cannot be checked with no DNA. This CDR3 has 15 residues. Germline V gene sequence: CDR1 SQVTM, CDR2 ANQGSEA. Here the CDR3 reads CSVERRESSYNEQFF.

By frequency, this clonotype registers medium-sized. J is TRBJ2-7 and V is TRBV5-1. The CDR3 spans 14 residues. Germline V gives CDR1 SGHRS, CDR2 YFSETQ. CDR3 region: CASSMTDSSYEQYF. Filled out from reference TRBV5-1 and TRBJ2-7, the complete variable domain reads KAGVTQTPRYLIKTRGQQVTLSCSPISGHRSVSWYQQTPGQGLQFLFEYFSETQRNKGNFPGRFSGRQFSNSRSEMNVSTLELGDSALYLCASSMTDSSYEQYFGPGTRLTVT.

This clonotype is labeled medium-sized (0.01 to 0.1%) based on frequency. The chain links TRBV5-1 to TRBJ2-3. The germline CDR1 and CDR2 sequences are SGHRS and YFSETQ. The CDR3 is 16 amino acids. CDR3 in amino acids: CASSLWKTSPADTQYF.

The chain recombines TRBV4-3 with TRBJ1-2; the TRBD1 assignment by TCRdb is unverifiable without DNA. This CDR3 spans 17 amino acids. CDR1 is LGHNA and CDR2 is YSLEER in the germline V gene. This CDR3 reads CASSQKPGQPAVYGYTF.

This clonotype ranks as medium-sized in terms of frequency. This chain connects TRBV6-6 to TRBJ2-1; with no DNA, the TCRdb D assignment of TRBD2 cannot be verified. CDR1 and CDR2 (germline): MNHNY, SVGAGI (reference sequence). The CDR3 spans 15 residues. CDR3 amino acids: CASSPSGPSGDEQFF.

This chain joins TRBV5-1 and TRBJ2-3; with no DNA, the TCRdb D assignment of TRBD1 cannot be verified. The CDR3 has 13 residues. Germline CDR1 reads SGHRS; CDR2 reads YFSETQ. The CDR3 protein is CASIDLGRDTQYF.

The chain recombines TRBV24-1 with TRBJ2-5; TCRdb names TRBD2, which stays unverified in the absence of DNA. The CDR3 length is 15 residues. CDR1 and CDR2 (germline): KGHDR, SFDVKD. The CDR3 reads CATSEGRAGGETQYF.